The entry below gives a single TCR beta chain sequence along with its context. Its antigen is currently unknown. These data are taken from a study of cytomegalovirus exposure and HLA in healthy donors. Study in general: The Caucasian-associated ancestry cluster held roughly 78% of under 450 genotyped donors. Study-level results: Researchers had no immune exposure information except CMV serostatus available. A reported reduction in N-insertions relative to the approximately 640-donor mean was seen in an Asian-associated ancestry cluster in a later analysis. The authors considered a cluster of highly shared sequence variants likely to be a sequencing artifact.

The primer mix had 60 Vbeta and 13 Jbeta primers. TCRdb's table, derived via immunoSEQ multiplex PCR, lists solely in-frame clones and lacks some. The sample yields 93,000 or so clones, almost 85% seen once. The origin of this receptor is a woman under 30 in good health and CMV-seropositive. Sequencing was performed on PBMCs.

DNA of the CDR3: TGTGCCTGGAGTGTACGGGATGAGCAGTTCTTC. Translating gives CAWSVRDEQFF. This chain links TRBV30 with TRBJ2-1; D uncertain. The germline gives CDR1 GTSNPN, CDR2 SVGIG (reference sequence). Trimming removed 0 bases from V and 8 bases from J, with 5 bases in between. The CDR3 is made up of 11 amino acids.